This T cell receptor (beta chain) stems from a study of cytomegalovirus exposure and HLA in healthy donors. Overall study context: The approximately 120 validation repertoires used the same platform as the 600 to 750 first-cohort repertoires (as reported by a later analysis).

Here immunoSEQ multiplex PCR was the method, and the copy in TCRdb shows in-frame clones only, minus some. The sample shows 71,000 or so clones, around 94% of them seen only once. In germline, CDR1 is SGHDT, CDR2 YYEEEE. Trimming removed 4 bases from V and 3 bases from J, with 16 bases in between. This CDR3 has 16 amino acids. The chain links TRBV5-6 to TRBJ2-2, with D possibly being TRBD1 (5 bases). Material for sequencing was PBMCs. The TCR was taken from a woman in her late teens or twenties in good health and CMV-seropositive. The CDR3 is CASSPSTGWDTGELFF. The CDR3, as DNA: TGTGCCAGCAGCCCAAGTACAGGTTGGGACACCGGGGAGCTGTTTTTT.